This TCR beta chain is from a study of cytomegalovirus exposure and HLA in healthy donors. In the study overall: The 100 to 150 validation repertoires matched the 666 first-cohort repertoires in platform, a later analysis reported. The study, taken as a whole, reports: Rare sequences made up most TCRs, while some public TCRs were found in many donors. Cytomegalovirus association was assigned to about 150 TCR beta chains. Specificity for CMV antigens was confirmed in vitro for a few of the CMV-associated chains.

Measured with immunoSEQ multiplex PCR; TCRdb has only the in-frame clones, and not every one. The sample gives roughly 130,000 clones, 70% to 90% of which show up once; roughly 3% is in the top ten. A word on this clone: Antigen unknown.

This CDR3 contains 14 residues. V lost 8 bases and J lost 10, with 21 bases in between. Germline-derived CDR1 and CDR2 are MNHNS and SASEGT. The receptor was isolated from a man aged 18 to 29 in good health and CMV-seronegative. The specimen sequenced was PBMCs. This rearrangement joins TRBV6-1 to TRBJ2-1; possible D gene TRBD2, 6 bases. CDR3: CASSRDPTAGEQFF. In DNA form, the CDR3 reads TGTGCCAGCTCCCGGGACCCAACGGCGGGGGAGCAGTTCTTC.